These 21 T cell receptor beta chains share one sample of origin, sequenced in a study of regulatory T cells in long-lasting Graves disease. Described time point: persistent/refractory GD, antithyroid drugs over 5 years with positive TRAb. TCR sequences were obtained from RNA taken from PBMCs. Sequencing libraries for TCR beta were prepared with iRepertoire HTBI primers and Arm-PCR of CDR3 regions. TCRdb recomputed calls from the multiplex PCR reads with MiXCR, one row per CDR3 protein. Here the sample spans approximately 400,000 distinct CDR3 sequences, around 23% being singletons. Sample: peripheral blood mononuclear cells (PBMCs), taken when the disease was refractory, from a patient treated with antithyroid drugs. Receptors were obtained from a woman aged 40 to 50 with Graves disease.

Many counts were recorded for this clonotype. The rearrangement joins TRBV6-1 to TRBJ2-2; 10 bases are shared with TRBD2. V shed 7 bases, J shed 3 bases, and the junction held 5 bases outside the gene matches. There are 15 residues in the CDR3. Germline-derived CDR1 and CDR2 are MNHNS and SASEGT. CDR3 in DNA: TGTGCCAGCAAAAGAGCGGGAGGGGACACCGGGGAGCTGTTTTTT. Translation: CASKRAGGDTGELFF.

This clonotype appeared a few times. The V gene is TRBV19, the J gene TRBJ1-6; unclear D gene. Germline V gene sequence: CDR1 LNHDA, CDR2 SQIVND (reference sequence). This CDR3 is built from 13 residues. V lost 6 bases and J 5 bases, leaving 8 bases between the germline ends. CDR3 nucleotide sequence: TGTGCCAGTAGGACATACAATAATTCACCCCTCCACTTT. This encodes CASRTYNNSPLHF.

This clonotype was seen ten or more times. V and J are TRBV20-1 and TRBJ1-1, with D possibly being TRBD1 (5 bases). V lost 3 bases to trimming and J lost 2 bases, with 10 bases between them. CDR3 size: 13 residues. The germline CDR1 and CDR2 sequences are DFQATT and SNEGSKA (reference sequence). The CDR3: CSARTQGNTEAFF. DNA for the CDR3: TGCAGTGCTAGGACCCAGGGTAACACTGAAGCTTTCTTT.

In regard to this clonotype: One base away lies a much larger clone, so this may be a sequencing read error. This rearrangement joins TRBV27 to TRBJ1-5; 7 bases agree with TRBD1. CDR1 and CDR2 (germline): MNHEY, SMNVEV (reference sequence). J lost 3 bases, V lost 3 bases, and 2 bases had no gene match. The CDR3 loop spans 14 amino acids. CDR3 sequence: CASSFTGANQPQHF. CDR3 bases: TGTGCCAGCAGTTTCACAGGGGCCAATCAGCCCCAGCATTTT.

In its sample, this clonotype was seen many times. The genes are TRBV2 and TRBJ1-5, with a weak D call TRBD1 (6 bases). Germline CDR1 reads SNHLY; CDR2 reads FYNNEI. Trimming shortened V by 6 bases and J by 2 bases, and 14 bases separated the two germline ends. This CDR3 is built from 15 residues. CDR3 nucleotides: TGTGCCAGCAGGGGAACAGGGTACGGCAATCAGCCCCAGCATTTT. This codes for CASRGTGYGNQPQHF.

This clonotype showed up many times. The chain carries TRBV7-2 and TRBJ2-7; no definite D call. Germline values: CDR1 SGHTA, CDR2 FQGNSA. The CDR3 totals 14 residues. Trimming shortened V by 0 bases and J by 3 bases, and 9 bases separated the two germline ends. CDR3 sequence reads: CASSLAAGNYEQYF. The CDR3 DNA reads as TGTGCCAGCAGCTTAGCGGCTGGTAACTACGAGCAGTACTTC. The variable domain in full, with the rest retrieved from reference TRBV7-2 and TRBJ2-7, is GAGVSQSPSNKVTEKGKDVELRCDPISGHTALYWYRQSLGQGLEFLIYFQGNSAPDKSGLPSDRFSAERTGGSVSTLTIQRTQQEDSAVYLCASSLAAGNYEQYFGPGTRLTVT.

The chain has TRBV20-1 and TRBJ1-1; 10 nucleotides line up with TRBD1. The V gene end was trimmed by 4 bases and the J gene end by 5 bases; junction bases not matched to a gene: 7. CDR3 size: 14 residues. Germline V gene lookup returns CDR1 DFQATT and CDR2 SNEGSKA (reference sequence). Here the CDR3 reads CSANPGQGLTEAFF. For the CDR3, the DNA is TGCAGTGCTAATCCGGGACAGGGGTTAACTGAAGCTTTCTTT.

This clonotype was detected many times. The V gene is TRBV20-1, the J gene TRBJ2-5, with D tentatively TRBD2 (8 bases). The CDR3 totals 12 residues. CDR1 and CDR2 (germline): DFQATT, SNEGSKA (reference sequence). Trimming removed 5 bases from V and 5 bases from J, with 12 bases in between. CDR3 loop: CSALAGQETQYF. In DNA form, the CDR3 reads TGCAGTGCTTTAGCGGGACAGGAGACCCAGTACTTC.

This clonotype has at least ten counts. The chain has TRBV6-1 and TRBJ2-5; 8 nucleotides agree with TRBD1. J was trimmed by 4 bases and V by 2 bases; bases with no gene match: 6. Germline CDR1 is MNHNS and CDR2 is SASEGT. CDR3 size: 15 residues. The CDR3 is CASSEITGGGETQYF. CDR3 bases: TGTGCCAGCAGTGAAATTACAGGGGGAGGAGAGACCCAGTACTTC.

V gene TRBV28 combines with J gene TRBJ2-1; 9 bases align to TRBD2. The germline V gene has CDR1 MDHEN and CDR2 SYDVKM. This CDR3 is 16 amino acids long. With V trimmed by 5 bases and J by 8 bases, 13 bases remained unmatched. The CDR3 region has the DNA TGTGCCAGCAGTATCCTCTGGCGGGAGGGCCGGGATGAGCAGTTCTTC. It yields the protein CASSILWREGRDEQFF.

This clonotype was found many times. The rearrangement links TRBV28 to TRBJ1-5; possibly TRBD1 for D (6 bases). The CDR3 runs 16 residues. V shed 1 base and J shed 5 bases, with 15 bases lying between them. The germline V gene has CDR1 MDHEN and CDR2 SYDVKM. The CDR3 sequence is CASSLLQGQFDQPQHF. CDR3 nucleotide sequence: TGTGCCAGCAGTTTATTACAAGGACAGTTCGATCAGCCCCAGCATTTT.

This clonotype was observed a handful of times. V usage is TRBV19 and J usage is TRBJ1-5; 8 nucleotides agree with TRBD1. CDR1 and CDR2 (germline): LNHDA, SQIVND (reference sequence). This CDR3 contains 15 residues. J was trimmed by 4 bases and V by 4 bases; bases with no gene match: 6. CDR3 amino acids: CASSRTWTGNQPQHF. CDR3 DNA: TGTGCCAGTAGTAGGACGTGGACAGGGAATCAGCCCCAGCATTTT.

Ten or more counts support this clonotype. The rearrangement joins TRBV6-5 to TRBJ1-1, with D uncertain. Germline CDR1 MNHEY, CDR2 SVGAGI. This CDR3 region has 13 residues. The V gene lost 2 bases and the J gene lost 7 bases, with 11 bases spanning the gap. CDR3 protein: CASSYLGPHEAFF. As DNA, the CDR3 is TGTGCCAGCAGTTACCTCGGCCCTCATGAAGCTTTCTTT.

This chain joins TRBV2 and TRBJ2-3; D might be TRBD2 (5 bases). The germline V gene encodes CDR1 SNHLY and CDR2 FYNNEI. The CDR3 is 15 amino acids. V lost 6 bases and J lost 4, with 17 bases in between. The CDR3 DNA sequence: TGTGCCAGCAGGCCTCGTGGGAGAGTCCCAGATACGCAGTATTTT. This encodes CASRPRGRVPDTQYF.

The J gene is TRBJ1-6, the V gene TRBV10-3; D is unresolved. Germline values: CDR1 ENHRY, CDR2 SYGVKD. V was cut by 8 bases and J by 0 bases, with 8 bases left in between. The CDR3 is made up of 14 amino acids. The CDR3 bases are TGTGCCATCCAACAGAGCTCCTATAATTCACCCCTCCACTTT. Protein product: CAIQQSSYNSPLHF.

This clonotype was recorded at least ten times. The V and J genes are TRBV12-3 or TRBV12-4 and TRBJ2-4; tentatively, D is TRBD1 (6 bases). V lost 5 bases to trimming and J lost 5 bases, with 10 bases between them. CDR3 size: 13 residues. CDR3 bases: TGTGCCAGCAGTACCGGACAGCAAAACATTCAGTACTTC. Protein product: CASSTGQQNIQYF.

This clonotype came up many times. The chain combines TRBV28 with TRBJ2-5; 7 nucleotides agree with TRBD1. The CDR3 totals 13 residues. Looked up from germline, CDR1 is MDHEN and CDR2 is SYDVKM. Trimming took 3 bases from V and 5 from J; bases not matched to a gene: 3. The CDR3 bases are TGTGCCAGCAGTTTGGACAGGCTGGAGACCCAGTACTTC. It specifies CASSLDRLETQYF.

This clonotype was counted a few times. The chain employs TRBV20-1 and TRBJ2-7; D not certain. Per germline, CDR1 DFQATT and CDR2 SNEGSKA (reference sequence). The V end lost 6 bases, the J end lost 6 bases, and 15 bases lay between the germline ends. This CDR3 is 12 amino acids long. As DNA, the CDR3 is TGCAGTGCCGTAGAACTCACCGCCGAGCAGTACTTC. As protein: CSAVELTAEQYF.

The chain uses TRBV19 and TRBJ1-5; D is undetermined. V was clipped by 5 bases and J by 5 bases, with 13 bases between them. The CDR3 has 14 residues. Germline V CDR1 and CDR2: LNHDA, SQIVND (reference sequence). The CDR3 region is CASSFGLDYQPQHF. As DNA, the CDR3 is TGTGCCAGTAGTTTTGGGTTGGATTATCAGCCCCAGCATTTT.

This clonotype has ten or more counts. This chain links TRBV2 with TRBJ1-6, with 7 bases matching TRBD1. Germline V CDR1 and CDR2: SNHLY, FYNNEI. Unmatched junction bases numbered 11, after V lost 6 bases and J lost 12 bases. The CDR3 loop spans 14 amino acids. The CDR3 here is CASSLNRGYGPLHF. In nucleotides, the CDR3 is TGTGCCAGCAGCTTAAACAGGGGATATGGACCCCTCCACTTT.

There are many counts of this clonotype. The chain uses TRBV20-1 and TRBJ1-1; 8 bases are shared with TRBD1. CDR1 and CDR2 from the germline V gene are DFQATT and SNEGSKA (reference sequence). The CDR3 is made up of 15 amino acids. Unmatched junction bases numbered 10, after V lost 4 bases and J lost 3 bases. The CDR3 protein is CSATPGGTGDTEAFF. CDR3 nucleotide sequence: TGCAGTGCTACCCCGGGCGGGACAGGTGACACTGAAGCTTTCTTT.